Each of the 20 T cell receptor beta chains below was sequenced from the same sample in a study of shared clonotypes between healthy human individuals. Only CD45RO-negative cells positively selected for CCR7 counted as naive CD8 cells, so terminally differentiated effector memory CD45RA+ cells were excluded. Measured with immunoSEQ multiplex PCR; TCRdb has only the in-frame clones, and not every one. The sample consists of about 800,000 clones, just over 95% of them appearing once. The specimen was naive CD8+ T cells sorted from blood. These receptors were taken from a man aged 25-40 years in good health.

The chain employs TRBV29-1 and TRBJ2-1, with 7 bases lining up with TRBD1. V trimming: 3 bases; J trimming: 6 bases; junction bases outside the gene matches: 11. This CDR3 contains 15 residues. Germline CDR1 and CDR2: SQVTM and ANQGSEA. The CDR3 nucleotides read TGCAGCGTTGACCCAGACAGGGCGTGGGGCAATGAGCAGTTCTTC. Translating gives CSVDPDRAWGNEQFF.

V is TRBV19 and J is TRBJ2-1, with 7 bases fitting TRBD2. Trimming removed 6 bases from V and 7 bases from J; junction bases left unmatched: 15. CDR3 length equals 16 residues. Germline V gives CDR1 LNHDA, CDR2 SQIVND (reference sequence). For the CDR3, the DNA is TGTGCCAGTAGGGCGTCGGGCGGGAGATTAATGAATGAGCAGTTCTTC. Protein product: CASRASGGRLMNEQFF.

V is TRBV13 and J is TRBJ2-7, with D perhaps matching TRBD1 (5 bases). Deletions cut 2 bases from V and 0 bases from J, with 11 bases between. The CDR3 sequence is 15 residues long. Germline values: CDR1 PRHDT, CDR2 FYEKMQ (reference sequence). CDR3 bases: TGTGCCAGCAGCTTATCAGGGTTTATCTCCTACGAGCAGTACTTC. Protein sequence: CASSLSGFISYEQYF.

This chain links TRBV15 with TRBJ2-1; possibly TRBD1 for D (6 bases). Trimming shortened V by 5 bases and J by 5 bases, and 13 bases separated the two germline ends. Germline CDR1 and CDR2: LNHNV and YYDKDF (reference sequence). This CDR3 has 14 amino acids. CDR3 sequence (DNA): TGTGCCACCAGCCTCAGGGGTAGTGACAATGAGCAGTTCTTC. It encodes CATSLRGSDNEQFF.

CDR3 region: CASSLVGATYEQYF. The CDR3 nucleotides read TGTGCCAGCAGCTTAGTGGGGGCTACCTACGAGCAGTACTTC. The chain is built from TRBV7-9 and TRBJ2-7; a possible D gene is TRBD1 (6 bases). The germline V gene has CDR1 SEHNR and CDR2 FQNEAQ (reference sequence). V was shortened by 1 base and J by 2 bases, with 9 bases between the two germline ends. This CDR3 contains 14 residues.

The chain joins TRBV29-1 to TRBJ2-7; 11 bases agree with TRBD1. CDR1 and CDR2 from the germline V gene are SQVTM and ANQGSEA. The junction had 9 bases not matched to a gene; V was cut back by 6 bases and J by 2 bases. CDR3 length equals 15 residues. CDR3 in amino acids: CSVLGQGAEAYEQYF. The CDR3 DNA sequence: TGCAGCGTACTAGGACAGGGGGCAGAGGCCTACGAGCAGTACTTC.

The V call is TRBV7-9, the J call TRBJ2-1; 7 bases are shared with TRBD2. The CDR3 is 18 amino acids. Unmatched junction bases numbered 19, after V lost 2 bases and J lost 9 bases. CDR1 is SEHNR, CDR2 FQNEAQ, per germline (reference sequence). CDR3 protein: CASSLPIGLSSGNREQFF. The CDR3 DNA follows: TGTGCCAGCAGCTTACCTATAGGGTTGTCTAGCGGCAATCGTGAGCAGTTCTTC.

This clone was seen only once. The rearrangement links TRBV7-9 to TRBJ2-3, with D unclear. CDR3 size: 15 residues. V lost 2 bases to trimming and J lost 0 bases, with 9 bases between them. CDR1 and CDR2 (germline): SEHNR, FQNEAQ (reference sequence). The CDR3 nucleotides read TGTGCCAGCAGCTTATCGGAGTCTAGCACAGATACGCAGTATTTT. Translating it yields CASSLSESSTDTQYF.

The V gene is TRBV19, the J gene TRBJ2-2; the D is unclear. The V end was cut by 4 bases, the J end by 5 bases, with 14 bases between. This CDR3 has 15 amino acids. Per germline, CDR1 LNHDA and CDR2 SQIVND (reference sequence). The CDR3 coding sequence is TGTGCCAGTAGTACGGCTCTTCTTATTACCGGGGAGCTGTTTTTT. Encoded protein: CASSTALLITGELFF. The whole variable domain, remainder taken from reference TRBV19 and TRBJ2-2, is DGGITQSPKYLFRKEGQNVTLSCEQNLNHDAMYWYRQDPGQGLRLIYYSQIVNDFQKGDIAEGYSVSREKKESFPLTVTSAQKNPTAFYLCASSTALLITGELFFGEGSRLTVL.

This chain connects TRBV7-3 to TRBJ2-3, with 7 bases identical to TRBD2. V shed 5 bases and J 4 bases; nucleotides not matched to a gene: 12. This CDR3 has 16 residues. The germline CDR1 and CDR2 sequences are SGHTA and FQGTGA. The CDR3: CASSQAGRVEADTQYF. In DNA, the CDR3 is TGTGCCAGCAGCCAGGCTGGGAGGGTGGAGGCAGATACGCAGTATTTT.

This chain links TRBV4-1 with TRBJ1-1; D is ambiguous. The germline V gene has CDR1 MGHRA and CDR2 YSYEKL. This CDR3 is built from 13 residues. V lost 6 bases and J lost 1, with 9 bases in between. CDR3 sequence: CASSEQRNTEAFF. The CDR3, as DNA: TGCGCCAGCAGTGAACAGCGGAACACTGAAGCTTTCTTT.

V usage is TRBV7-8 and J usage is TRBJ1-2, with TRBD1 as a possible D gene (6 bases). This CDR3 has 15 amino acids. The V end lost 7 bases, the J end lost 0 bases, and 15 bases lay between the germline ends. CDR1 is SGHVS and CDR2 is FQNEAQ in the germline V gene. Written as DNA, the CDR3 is TGTGCCAGCACTTTTTCAGGACAGCCTAACTATGGCTACACCTTC. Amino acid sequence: CASTFSGQPNYGYTF. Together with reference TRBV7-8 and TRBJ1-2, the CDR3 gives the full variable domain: GAGVSQSPRYKVAKRGQDVALRCDPISGHVSLFWYQQALGQGPEFLTYFQNEAQLDKSGLPSDRFFAERPEGSVSTLKIQRTQQEDSAVYLCASTFSGQPNYGYTFGSGTRLTVV.

The CDR3 bases are TGTGCCAGCAGCTCTCGACAGGGGAGGGAAGGAGATACGCAGTATTTT. Translating it yields CASSSRQGREGDTQYF. The chain combines TRBV7-6 with TRBJ2-3, with D perhaps TRBD1 (8 bases). V dropped 4 bases and J dropped 5 bases, with 19 bases sitting between them. The germline V gene has CDR1 SGHVS and CDR2 FNYEAQ. This CDR3 is 16 amino acids long.

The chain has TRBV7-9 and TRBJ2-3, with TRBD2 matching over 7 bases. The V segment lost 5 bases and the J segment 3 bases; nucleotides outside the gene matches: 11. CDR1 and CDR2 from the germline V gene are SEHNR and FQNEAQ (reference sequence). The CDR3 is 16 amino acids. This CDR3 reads CASSPWAGVGTDTQYF. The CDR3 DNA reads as TGTGCCAGCAGCCCTTGGGCGGGAGTTGGGACAGATACGCAGTATTTT.

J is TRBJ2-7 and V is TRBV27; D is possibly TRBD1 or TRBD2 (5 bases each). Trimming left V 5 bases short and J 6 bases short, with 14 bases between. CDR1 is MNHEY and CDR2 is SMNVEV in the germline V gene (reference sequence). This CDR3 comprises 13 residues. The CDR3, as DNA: TGTGCCAGCAGTGTCGGGACGTACTCCGAGCAGTACTTC. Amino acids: CASSVGTYSEQYF.

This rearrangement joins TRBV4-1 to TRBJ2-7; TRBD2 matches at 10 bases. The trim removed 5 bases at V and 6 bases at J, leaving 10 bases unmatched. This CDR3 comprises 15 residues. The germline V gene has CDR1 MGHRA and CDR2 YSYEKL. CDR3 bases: TGCGCCAGCAGCGCTAATCCCAGCGGGGGGGGCGAGCAGTACTTC. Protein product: CASSANPSGGGEQYF.

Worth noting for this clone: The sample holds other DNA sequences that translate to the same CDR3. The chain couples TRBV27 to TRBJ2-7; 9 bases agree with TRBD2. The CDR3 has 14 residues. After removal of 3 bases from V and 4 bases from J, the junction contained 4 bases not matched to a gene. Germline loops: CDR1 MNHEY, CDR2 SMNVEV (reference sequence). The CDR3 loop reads CASSFAGGPYEQYF. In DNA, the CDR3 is TGTGCCAGCAGTTTTGCGGGAGGGCCGTACGAGCAGTACTTC.

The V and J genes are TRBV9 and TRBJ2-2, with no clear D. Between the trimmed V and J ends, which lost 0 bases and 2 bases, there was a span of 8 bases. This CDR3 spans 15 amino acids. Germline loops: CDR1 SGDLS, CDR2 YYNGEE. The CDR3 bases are TGTGCCAGCAGCGTAGAGGCTGTTAACACCGGGGAGCTGTTTTTT. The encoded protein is CASSVEAVNTGELFF. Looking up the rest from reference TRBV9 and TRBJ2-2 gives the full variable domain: DSGVTQTPKHLITATGQRVTLRCSPRSGDLSVYWYQQSLDQGLQFLIQYYNGEERAKGNILERFSAQQFPDLHSELNLSSLELGDSALYFCASSVEAVNTGELFFGEGSRLTVL.

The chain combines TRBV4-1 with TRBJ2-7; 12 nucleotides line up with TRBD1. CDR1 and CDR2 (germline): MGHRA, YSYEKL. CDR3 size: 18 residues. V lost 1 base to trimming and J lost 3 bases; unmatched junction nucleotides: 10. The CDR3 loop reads CASSQGPLGTGGGYEQYF. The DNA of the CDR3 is TGCGCCAGCAGCCAAGGACCCTTAGGGACAGGGGGCGGCTACGAGCAGTACTTC.

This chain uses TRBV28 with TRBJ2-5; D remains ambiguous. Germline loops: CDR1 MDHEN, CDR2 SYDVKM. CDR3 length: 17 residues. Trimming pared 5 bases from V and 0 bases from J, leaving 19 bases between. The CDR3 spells CASSPSGRLWYQETQYF. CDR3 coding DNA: TGTGCCAGCAGTCCGTCGGGTAGGCTGTGGTACCAAGAGACCCAGTACTTC.